This record covers a single T cell receptor (beta chain). V was clipped by 3 bases and J by 2 bases, with 17 bases between them. The V gene's germline CDR1 is SGHDN and CDR2 FVKESK. This CDR3 has 17 residues. Data came from immunoSEQ multiplex PCR; TCRdb stores just in-frame clones and leaves some out. The repertoire holds approximately 87,000 clones, with 86% as singletons. These data originate in a study of control samples from healthy donors and cancer patients. V usage is TRBV14 and J usage is TRBJ2-1; perhaps D is TRBD1 or TRBD2 (5 bases each). The sequencing input was blood. This clonotype originated in a woman between 50 and 59 years old in good health. The CDR3 DNA follows: TGTGCCAGCAGCCACGACGGGGCTCTGGGGGCCTACAATGAGCAGTTCTTC. Protein: CASSHDGALGAYNEQFF.